One and the same sample provided the 15 T cell receptor beta chains below, sequenced in a study of response to subunit inactivated influenza vaccine (dated by TCRdb to the late 2010s). The library was generated by RT-PCR. These reads were obtained on an Illumina HiSeq 2500. TCRdb itself trimmed the public reads at Q25 with fastp, ran MiXCR and retained productive beta chains. Every distinct CDR3 protein forms one entry, paired with its most common genes and DNA. In this sample the table shows 500,000 to 550,000 distinct CDR3 sequences, approximately 7.7% of which occur a single time. In total, the top ten clones hold about an eighth of the sample. The specimen comprised PBMCs from blood, sampled around 2 years after vaccination. The receptors shown here come from a man aged 50 to 69 who received an inactivated influenza vaccine. Donor details come from another sample of the same person, matched by shared clones.

This clonotype occurred a few times. In nucleotides, the CDR3 is TGTGCCAGCAGCTTAGTGCGGGACAGGGAGTACGAGCAGTACTTC. Amino acids: CASSLVRDREYEQYF. The chain combines TRBV7-8 with TRBJ2-7; TRBD1 aligns across 9 bases. The CDR3 is made up of 15 amino acids. Germline V lookup: CDR1 SGHVS, CDR2 FQNEAQ. Losses at the gene ends were 1 base for V and 4 bases for J; bases not matched to a gene: 5.

Only a few counts were recorded for this clonotype. This chain links TRBV12-3 or TRBV12-4 with TRBJ1-5; D ambiguous. This CDR3 region has 11 residues. Trimming removed 3 bases from V and 11 bases from J, with 8 bases in between. The CDR3 sequence: CASSFGVSQHF. The CDR3 DNA sequence: TGTGCCAGCAGTTTCGGGGTGTCCCAGCATTTT.

Many counts were recorded for this clonotype. The chain has TRBV6-1 and TRBJ1-6; 9 bases are a match to TRBD1. The CDR3 covers 19 residues. V was clipped by 0 bases and J by 10 bases; unmatched bases: 16. Germline values: CDR1 MNHNS, CDR2 SASEGT. The CDR3 DNA sequence: TGTGCCAGCAGTGAAGCTTATTACATGGCGACAGGGGGTGCCTCACCCCTCCACTTT. The encoded protein is CASSEAYYMATGGASPLHF.

V and J are TRBV3-1 and TRBJ1-2; D is undetermined. V lost 4 bases, J lost 4 bases, and 10 bases lay in between. CDR1 LGHDT and CDR2 YNNKEL come from the germline V gene (reference sequence). CDR3 length equals 13 residues. The CDR3, as DNA: TGTGCCAGCAGCCTTCAAAGTGCCTATGGCTACACCTTC. Translating gives CASSLQSAYGYTF.

This clonotype was seen ten or more times. The chain combines TRBV20-1 with TRBJ1-2; a weak D match, TRBD1 (5 bases). From germline, CDR1 is DFQATT and CDR2 SNEGSKA (reference sequence). This CDR3 is 11 amino acids long. V lost 3 bases and J lost 8, with 10 bases in between. CDR3 amino acids: CSASRVQGYTF. Here the CDR3 DNA reads TGCAGTGCTAGCAGGGTCCAGGGCTACACCTTC.

This clonotype was observed a handful of times. The chain employs TRBV5-8 and TRBJ2-3, with D possibly TRBD1 on 5 matching bases. V lost 0 bases and J 2 bases, leaving 13 bases between the germline ends. The germline V gene has CDR1 SGHTS and CDR2 YDEGEE. The CDR3 loop spans 16 amino acids. The CDR3 here is CASSLEQVSYTDTQYF. In DNA, the CDR3 is TGTGCCAGCAGCTTGGAACAGGTCTCCTACACAGATACGCAGTATTTT.

The chain joins TRBV27 to TRBJ2-7, with 8 positions matching TRBD1. The V gene end was trimmed by 6 bases and the J gene end by 5 bases; junction bases not matched to a gene: 12. CDR3 size: 15 residues. CDR1 is MNHEY, CDR2 SMNVEV, per germline (reference sequence). The CDR3 bases are TGTGCCAGCAGGATTACAGACAGGGGAGCCGACGAGCAGTACTTC. Encoded protein: CASRITDRGADEQYF.

This clonotype was observed a handful of times. J is TRBJ2-4 and V is TRBV12-3 or TRBV12-4; D is perhaps TRBD2 (6 bases). The CDR3 runs 13 residues. V lost 7 bases to trimming and J lost 6 bases, with 13 bases between them. The DNA of the CDR3 is TGTGCCAGCACTCAGGGACTGACAAACATTCAGTACTTC. Translation: CASTQGLTNIQYF.

As concerns this clonotype: A single base separates this from a much larger clone, so it may be a read error. V and J are TRBV12-3 or TRBV12-4 and TRBJ2-2, with D possibly being TRBD2 (5 bases). The CDR3 length is 17 residues. Trimming took off 2 bases at V and 0 bases at J, with 13 bases between the two ends. The CDR3 spells CASSLSPSGSNTGELFF. The CDR3 bases are TGTGCCAGCAGTTTATCGCCAAGCGGATCGAACACCGGGGAGCTGTTTTTT.

This clonotype was seen a few times. The chain is built from TRBV12-3 or TRBV12-4 and TRBJ2-3; D is tentatively TRBD1 or TRBD2 (5 bases each). V was shortened by 3 bases and J by 0 bases, with 7 bases between the two germline ends. There are 14 residues in the CDR3. The CDR3 DNA sequence: TGTGCCAGCAGTTTCGGGGACAGCACAGATACGCAGTATTTT. This codes for CASSFGDSTDTQYF.

This clonotype was detected a few times. The chain joins TRBV4-3 to TRBJ2-5; TRBD2 agrees at 12 bases. Germline CDR1 LGHNA, CDR2 YSLEER. J was trimmed by 4 bases and V by 3 bases; bases with no gene match: 15. The CDR3 sequence is 19 residues long. CDR3 residues: CASSQRDGSSGRALETQYF. The DNA for the CDR3 is TGCGCCAGCAGCCAGAGGGACGGCTCTAGCGGGAGGGCCCTAGAGACCCAGTACTTC.

This clonotype was recorded many times. An end of the junction does not agree with germline; a read error may underlie this. The chain carries TRBV5-3 and TRBJ1-2, with 8 positions matching TRBD1. TRBV5-3 is assigned to the ORF class and has an uncertain function. This CDR3 is 18 amino acids long. The CDR3 is CASSLADSGTGRLGGYTF. The CDR3 bases are TGTGCCAGCAGCTTGGCAGATTCTGGGACAGGTCGTCTCGGAGGCTACACCTTC.

The CDR3 nucleotides read TGTGCCAGCAGCTTTATGGAGAACACTGAAGCTTTCTTT. This codes for CASSFMENTEAFF. The V and J genes are TRBV5-6 and TRBJ1-1, with D hard to call. Germline assignment: CDR1 SGHDT and CDR2 YYEEEE. Trimming took off 2 bases at V and 1 base at J, with 6 bases between the two ends. The CDR3 is 13 residues long.

In its sample, this clonotype was seen many times. The chain carries TRBV4-2 and TRBJ2-3; 10 bases are a match to TRBD2. J lost 3 bases, V lost 2 bases, and 8 bases had no gene match. This CDR3 is built from 17 residues. Per the germline V gene, CDR1 is LGHNA and CDR2 is YNFKEQ. The CDR3 sequence is CASSQKIAGGSTDTQYF. Here the CDR3 DNA reads TGTGCCAGCAGCCAAAAAATAGCGGGGGGCTCGACAGATACGCAGTATTTT.

This clonotype was counted ten times or more. The chain employs TRBV15 and TRBJ1-2; TRBD1 might be the D (6 bases). Trimming stripped 0 bases from V and 5 bases from J, with 13 bases between. The V gene's germline CDR1 is LNHNV and CDR2 YYDKDF (reference sequence). CDR3 length equals 15 residues. CDR3 coding DNA: TGTGCCACCAGCAGAGATCCAGGGGAGGGGTATGGCTACACCTTC. It is translated as CATSRDPGEGYGYTF.